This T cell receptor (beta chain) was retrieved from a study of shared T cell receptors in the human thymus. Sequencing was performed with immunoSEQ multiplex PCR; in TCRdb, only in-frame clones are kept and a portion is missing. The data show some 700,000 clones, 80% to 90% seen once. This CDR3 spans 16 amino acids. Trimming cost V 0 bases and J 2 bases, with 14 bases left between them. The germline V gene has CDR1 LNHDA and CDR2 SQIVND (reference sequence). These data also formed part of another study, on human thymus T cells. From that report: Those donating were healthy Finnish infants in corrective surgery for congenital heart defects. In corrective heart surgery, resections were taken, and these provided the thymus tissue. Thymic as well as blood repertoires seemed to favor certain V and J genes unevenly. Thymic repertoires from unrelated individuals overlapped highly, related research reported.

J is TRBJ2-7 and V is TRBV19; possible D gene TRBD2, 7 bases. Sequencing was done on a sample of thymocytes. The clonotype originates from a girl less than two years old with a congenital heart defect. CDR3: CASSIDQRGAAYEQYF. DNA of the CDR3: TGTGCCAGTAGTATAGACCAACGGGGGGCCGCCTACGAGCAGTACTTC.